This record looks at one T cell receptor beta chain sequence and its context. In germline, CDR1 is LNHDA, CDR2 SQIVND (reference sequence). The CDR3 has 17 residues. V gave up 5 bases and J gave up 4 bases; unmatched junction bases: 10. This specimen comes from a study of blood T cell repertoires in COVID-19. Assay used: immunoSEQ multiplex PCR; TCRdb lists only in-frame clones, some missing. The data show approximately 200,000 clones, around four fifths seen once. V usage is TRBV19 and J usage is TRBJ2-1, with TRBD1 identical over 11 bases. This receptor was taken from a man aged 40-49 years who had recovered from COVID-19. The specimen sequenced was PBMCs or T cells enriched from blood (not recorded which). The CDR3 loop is CASSLWTGGLGYNEQFF. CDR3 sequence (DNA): TGTGCCAGTAGTCTTTGGACAGGGGGCTTAGGTTACAATGAGCAGTTCTTC.